This T cell receptor beta chain was sequenced during a study of T-cell reconstitution after alpha-beta-depleted transplantation in children. Researchers prepared the TCRbeta library using unique molecular identifiers, the study reports. MiXCR, applied by TCRdb to the PCR reads, yields one record per CDR3 protein. The data hold some 120,000 distinct CDR3 sequences, with under 30% observed a single time. This clonotype was seen a handful of times. What it binds is unknown. Study conclusions and caveats: After transplant, at about two months, alpha-beta T cells were reportedly derived from several hundred expanded graft clones. The study traced high day-60 TCRbeta diversity in some patients to surviving recipient T cells and thymic progenitors.

This CDR3 comprises 13 residues. The germline V gene encodes CDR1 SGHVS and CDR2 FNYEAQ. Between the trimmed V and J ends, which lost 5 bases and 4 bases, there was a span of 10 bases. The sample consisted of PBMCs, mostly from graft donor cells, taken 180 days after TCRalphabeta/CD19-depleted stem cell transplant. This chain connects TRBV7-6 to TRBJ2-3; tentatively, D is TRBD1 (6 bases). The TCR sequence derives from a male patient between 2 and 10 years old who had a stem cell transplant for chronic granulomatous disease, so the T cells may come from the graft donor. CDR3 nucleotides: TGTGCCAGCAGCACACAGGGAGCAGATACGCAGTATTTT. This translates into CASSTQGADTQYF.